One sample yielded the 10 T cell receptor beta chains listed below, sequenced in a study of cytomegalovirus exposure and HLA in healthy donors. Primers included in the PCR were 60 Vbeta and 13 Jbeta primers. Profiled with immunoSEQ multiplex PCR; TCRdb holds only in-frame clones, not every one. The table lists 130,000 to 150,000 clones, roughly 73% of them singletons. Sequenced: PBMCs. These receptors came from a human donor in good health.

The chain combines TRBV2 with TRBJ1-1, with D perhaps TRBD1 (6 bases). V lost 6 bases and J lost 0, with 8 bases in between. CDR3 size: 13 residues. The germline V gene has CDR1 SNHLY and CDR2 FYNNEI. CDR3: CASRGTMNTEAFF. Written as DNA, the CDR3 is TGTGCCAGCAGAGGGACAATGAACACTGAAGCTTTCTTT.

The chain combines TRBV6-1 with TRBJ1-1; TRBD1 might be the D (5 bases). V lost 6 bases and J lost 5, with 13 bases in between. CDR3 length: 13 amino acids. CDR1 and CDR2 from the germline V gene are MNHNS and SASEGT. CDR3 sequence: CASSPRVWTEAFF. The CDR3 nucleotides are TGTGCCAGCAGCCCCAGGGTGTGGACTGAAGCTTTCTTT.

The chain joins TRBV5-4 to TRBJ2-1; 8 positions agree with TRBD1. Trimming at V came to 3 bases and at J to 7 bases, leaving 15 bases not matched to a gene. Looked up from germline, CDR1 is SGHNT and CDR2 is YYREEE (reference sequence). CDR3 length: 17 amino acids. This chain's CDR3 is CASSSTPSGGGGNEQFF. The CDR3, as DNA: TGTGCCAGCAGCTCAACGCCATCAGGGGGCGGAGGGAATGAGCAGTTCTTC. Full variable domain (outside the CDR3, taken from reference TRBV5-4 and TRBJ2-1): ETGVTQSPTHLIKTRGQQVTLRCSSQSGHNTVSWYQQALGQGPQFIFQYYREEENGRGNFPPRFSGLQFPNYSSELNVNALELDDSALYLCASSSTPSGGGGNEQFFGPGTRLTVL.

The gene calls are TRBV6-5 and TRBJ1-6, with 8 bases fitting TRBD1. The CDR3 runs 14 residues. V lost 5 bases, J lost 7 bases, and 4 bases stayed unmatched. The germline gives CDR1 MNHEY, CDR2 SVGAGI. The CDR3: CASSRTGRNSPLHF. The CDR3 DNA reads TGTGCCAGCAGTAGGACAGGGAGGAATTCACCCCTCCACTTT.

This chain joins TRBV7-6 and TRBJ1-5, with D maybe TRBD1 (6 bases). V was trimmed by 4 bases and J by 1 base, leaving 8 bases between them. CDR3 length: 14 residues. Germline lookup yields CDR1 SGHVS and CDR2 FNYEAQ. The CDR3 region is CASSSTGSNQPQHF. In DNA form, the CDR3 reads TGTGCCAGCAGCTCAACAGGGAGCAATCAGCCCCAGCATTTT.

In its sample, this clone was seen a few times. V gene TRBV10-3 combines with J gene TRBJ2-1, with 7 bases fitting TRBD2. There are 16 residues in the CDR3. Germline V lookup: CDR1 ENHRY, CDR2 SYGVKD. With 3 bases clipped from V and 2 bases from J, the junction kept 7 bases outside the gene matches. The CDR3 sequence is CAISDAAGVAYNEQFF. CDR3 nucleotide sequence: TGTGCCATCAGTGACGCGGCGGGAGTAGCCTACAATGAGCAGTTCTTC.

This clone occurred once. J is TRBJ1-2 and V is TRBV5-1, with 9 bases aligning to TRBD1. V shed 4 bases and J 4 bases; nucleotides not matched to a gene: 14. CDR3 length equals 17 residues. Germline CDR1 is SGHRS and CDR2 is YFSETQ. In nucleotides, the CDR3 is TGCGCCAGCAGCGGGGAACCGGGACAGGGATCAATCTATGGCTACACCTTC. Protein product: CASSGEPGQGSIYGYTF.

CDR3 amino acids: CASSLTEGEKLFF. CDR3 sequence (DNA): TGTGCCAGCAGCCTCACAGAGGGTGAAAAACTGTTTTTT. The chain links TRBV28 to TRBJ1-4, with no clear D. The CDR3 has 13 amino acids. Trimming took off 6 bases at V and 7 bases at J, with 12 bases between the two ends. Germline-derived CDR1 and CDR2 are MDHEN and SYDVKM.

V usage is TRBV7-2 and J usage is TRBJ2-7; TRBD2 might be the D (6 bases). This CDR3 region has 13 residues. V lost 1 base to trimming and J lost 5 bases, with 9 bases between them. CDR1 and CDR2 from the germline V gene are SGHTA and FQGNSA. CDR3 DNA sequence: TGTGCCAGCAGCTTAGTGTCGGGGGACGAGCAGTACTTC. As protein: CASSLVSGDEQYF.

This chain uses TRBV29-1 with TRBJ2-1; 9 nucleotides align to TRBD2. CDR1 is SQVTM and CDR2 is ANQGSEA in the germline V gene. Trimming cost V 4 bases and J 1 base; bases outside gene matches: 8. This CDR3 is 16 amino acids long. In nucleotides, the CDR3 is TGCAGCGTTGCCGCGGCTAGCGGGACTTCCTACAATGAGCAGTTCTTC. It codes for CSVAAASGTSYNEQFF.